Described below is a single T cell receptor beta chain sequence and its context. What antigen it recognizes has not been identified. Per-base quality was not reported, and no clone a single base away is much larger than it. This specimen belongs to a study of blood T cell repertoires in COVID-19 (TCRdb year 2020). With respect to the entire study: Collaborator samples came from the United States, Italy and Spain and covered acute and convalescent phases of COVID-19. The samples were drawn from two sources: the first 160 participants of the ongoing ImmuneRACE study, and 1,000 to 1,500 subjects contributed by 6 global collaborators. Deeply sampled blood TCRbeta repertoires from subjects exposed to, actively infected with, or recovered from COVID-19 were included in the dataset. A de-identified subject ID, COVID-19 status, age in years and sex were almost always included in the sample metadata. Where HLA class I and class II types were available, the types were taken from metadata supplied by the sample provider, not from assay-based typing. The repertoires were released in a freely available public database intended as a resource for research on the immune response to SARS-CoV-2. The material from the prospective study consisted of cDNA or gDNA derived from T cells, B-cell-depleted T cells, or PBMCs. Results the study describes overall, beyond this receptor: How much clinical and demographic metadata was included differed by source and by participant, and the metadata was provided uncurated.

TCRbeta CDR3 regions were amplified from genomic DNA by means of the immunoSEQ Assay, a bias-controlled multiplex PCR. Processing in the source paper ran as follows. The number of nucleated cells in each sample was estimated from the amplification of reference gene primers within the assay. To quantify the absolute abundance of each unique TCRbeta CDR3 rearrangement, sequence reads were collapsed and filtered. For each sample, productive Simpson clonality was calculated as the square root of Simpson's diversity index across productive rearrangements. This is the immuneACCESS table as TCRdb keeps it, with only in-frame sequences that have V and J called. A part of the clones is gone; compared with another copy, unresolved V genes explain less than half, and the rest is unexplained. The V and J calls and clone size were taken over from that table, and D and trimming were inferred from the DNA. The sample table holds approximately 200,000 clones, of which less than 85% were seen once. The biggest ten clones account for under 10% of the sample.

One collaborating source in Seattle enrolled patients during active infection and followed them longitudinally through the course of disease. The collaborating institutions used their own protocols to collect whole blood in K2EDTA tubes. For TCRbeta analysis, collaborators shipped samples in one of three forms: frozen whole blood, isolated PBMCs, or DNA extracted from either of those sample types. V loses 3 bases, J loses 8 bases, and the germline ends lie 7 bases apart. The CDR3, cysteine through phenylalanine, is 12 amino acids long. Of the read, only the CDR3 DNA is kept; its 36 bases are in frame from base 1. The CDR1 and CDR2 encoded by the germline V gene (reference sequence) are LGHDT and YNNKEL.

The receptor's source is a woman of 80 years or more with COVID-19, enrolled during active disease. Rearrangement joined TRBV3-1 (or the pseudogene TRBV3-2) to TRBJ1-4; there is no confident call for the D gene. The sequenced material came from peripheral blood. Here is the DNA: TGTGCCAGCAGCCAGATCGGGGAAAAACTGTTTTTT. Its amino acids are CASSQIGEKLFF.